The following is a T cell receptor (beta chain) sequence with its context. This record belongs to a study of blood T cell repertoires in COVID-19. Only in-frame clones appear in the TCRdb table, and some are missing; sequencing was by immunoSEQ multiplex PCR. The table has around 93,000 clones, less than 95% seen once. This TCR derives from a man in his late teens or twenties with COVID-19, enrolled during active disease. Sequenced sample: peripheral blood.

The chain's CDR3 is CASSGRLAPFTDTQYF. Here the CDR3 DNA reads TGTGCCAGCAGTGGCAGACTAGCGCCCTTCACAGATACGCAGTATTTT. The chain carries TRBV6-2 or TRBV6-3 and TRBJ2-3, with TRBD2 identical over 8 bases. CDR3 length: 16 amino acids. J was trimmed by 2 bases and V by 5 bases; bases with no gene match: 9. Germline CDR1 and CDR2: MNHEY and SVGEGT.